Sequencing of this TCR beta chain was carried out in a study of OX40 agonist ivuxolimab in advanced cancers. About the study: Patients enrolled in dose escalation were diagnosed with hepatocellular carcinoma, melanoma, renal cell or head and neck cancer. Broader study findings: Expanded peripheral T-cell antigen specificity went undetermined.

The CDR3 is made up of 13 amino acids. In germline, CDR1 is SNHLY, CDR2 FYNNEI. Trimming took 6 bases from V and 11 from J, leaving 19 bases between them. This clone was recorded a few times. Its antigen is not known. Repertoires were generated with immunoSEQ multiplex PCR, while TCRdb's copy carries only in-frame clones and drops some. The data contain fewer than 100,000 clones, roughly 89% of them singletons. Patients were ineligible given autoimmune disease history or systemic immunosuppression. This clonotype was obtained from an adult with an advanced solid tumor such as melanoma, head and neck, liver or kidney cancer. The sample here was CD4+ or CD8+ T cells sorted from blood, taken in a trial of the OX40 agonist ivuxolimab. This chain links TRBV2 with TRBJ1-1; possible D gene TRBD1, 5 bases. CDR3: CASRGTQLTRAFF. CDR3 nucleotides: TGTGCCAGCAGAGGGACCCAGCTAACTCGTGCTTTCTTT. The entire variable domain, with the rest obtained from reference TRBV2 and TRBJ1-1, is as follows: EPEVTQTPSHQVTQMGQEVILRCVPISNHLYFYWYRQILGQKVEFLVSFYNNEISEKSEIFDDQFSVERPDGSNFTLKIRSTKLEDSAMYFCASRGTQLTRAFFGQGTRLTVV.